The 8 T cell receptor beta chains listed next were all sequenced from one sample in a study of OX40 agonist ivuxolimab in advanced cancers. Libraries were prepared by immunoSEQ multiplex PCR; TCRdb keeps only in-frame clonotypes and omits some of them. The table includes around 26,000 clones, approximately 83% detected once. The sequencing here drew on CD4+ or CD8+ T cells sorted from blood, taken in a trial of the OX40 agonist ivuxolimab. These receptor sequences come from an adult with an advanced solid tumor such as melanoma, head and neck, liver or kidney cancer.

The J gene is TRBJ1-2, the V gene TRBV7-9, with 7 positions matching TRBD1. The CDR3 has 15 amino acids. CDR1 and CDR2 from the germline V gene are SEHNR and FQNEAQ (reference sequence). Trimming cost V 6 bases and J 1 base; bases outside gene matches: 8. In DNA, the CDR3 is TGTGCCAGCAGTCGCCAGGGGACAGTTAACTATGGCTACACCTTC. Its protein product is CASSRQGTVNYGYTF.

The V call is TRBV7-9, the J call TRBJ1-2; D might be TRBD1 (6 bases). This CDR3 region has 14 residues. CDR1 SEHNR and CDR2 FQNEAQ come from the germline V gene (reference sequence). Trimming left V 1 base short and J 2 bases short, with 8 bases between. The CDR3 DNA is TGTGCCAGCAGCTTAGTGGGGGCAAACTATGGCTACACCTTC. Translation: CASSLVGANYGYTF.

Only a few counts were recorded for this clone. The chain carries TRBV5-1 and TRBJ2-1; D gene unclear. Trimming stripped 0 bases from V and 3 bases from J, with 7 bases between. The CDR3 contains 14 residues. Germline lookup yields CDR1 SGHRS and CDR2 YFSETQ. The CDR3 DNA is TGCGCCAGCAGCTTGGGGGCGGACTACAATGAGCAGTTCTTC. Its translation is CASSLGADYNEQFF. The full variable domain, rest sourced from reference TRBV5-1 and TRBJ2-1, is KAGVTQTPRYLIKTRGQQVTLSCSPISGHRSVSWYQQTPGQGLQFLFEYFSETQRNKGNFPGRFSGRQFSNSRSEMNVSTLELGDSALYLCASSLGADYNEQFFGPGTRLTVL.

The rearrangement joins TRBV5-1 to TRBJ2-7; D call uncertain. This CDR3 is built from 13 residues. V was pared by 1 base and J by 1 base, with 6 bases between. Germline-derived CDR1 and CDR2 are SGHRS and YFSETQ. CDR3 bases: TGCGCCAGCAGCTTGTCCGTATCCTACGAGCAGTACTTC. Translated, it gives CASSLSVSYEQYF.

The sample holds one count of this clone. The chain employs TRBV4-3 and TRBJ2-3; 7 nucleotides match TRBD1. With V trimmed by 0 bases and J by 0 bases, 18 bases remained unmatched. The germline gives CDR1 LGHNA, CDR2 YSLEER. CDR3 length: 21 amino acids. The CDR3 DNA reads TGCGCCAGCAGCCAAGATTGGGACAGCTTCAACATCCTAACTAGCACAGATACGCAGTATTTT. This sequence encodes CASSQDWDSFNILTSTDTQYF.

This chain connects TRBV9 to TRBJ2-7; D perhaps matches TRBD2 (5 bases). The V gene lost 4 bases and the J gene lost 4 bases, with 18 bases spanning the gap. Germline CDR1 is SGDLS and CDR2 is YYNGEE. The CDR3 has 15 residues. The CDR3 reads CASSLAPGPAYEQYF. Written as DNA, the CDR3 is TGTGCCAGCAGCTTAGCGCCCGGGCCAGCATACGAGCAGTACTTC.

The chain has TRBV29-1 and TRBJ2-2; D not resolved. Trimming cost V 5 bases and J 1 base, with 17 bases left between them. The germline CDR1 and CDR2 sequences are SQVTM and ANQGSEA. The CDR3 spans 16 residues. The CDR3 spells CSVKRTVKENTGELFF. CDR3 DNA sequence: TGCAGCGTTAAGAGAACAGTAAAAGAGAACACCGGGGAGCTGTTTTTT.

The rearrangement joins TRBV27 to TRBJ2-1; 12 bases line up with TRBD2. CDR3 length equals 18 residues. With V trimmed by 5 bases and J by 1 base, 9 bases remained unmatched. The V gene's germline CDR1 is MNHEY and CDR2 SMNVEV (reference sequence). The CDR3 nucleotides are TGTGCCAGCAGTCCCAAACTAGCGGGGGGCAGGTCCTACAATGAGCAGTTCTTC. This codes for CASSPKLAGGRSYNEQFF.